The 19 T cell receptor beta chains below were found in one sample sequenced in a study of molecular identifiers for immune sequencing clone quantification. TCRdb re-analysed the PCR reads in MiXCR, keeping a single row per CDR3 protein. The sample lists some 320,000 distinct CDR3 sequences, roughly a quarter occurring once. Sequences were obtained from naive CD8+ T cells from blood, with Jurkat cell RNA spiked in. Regarding subset: FACS-sorted CD8+CD4-CCR7+CD45RA+ naive T cells. The receptors here all came from a human donor in good health. Some libraries in this study had Jurkat cell RNA spiked in.

The sample holds a few counts of this clonotype. The chain uses TRBV19 and TRBJ2-3; 11 bases match TRBD2. The V gene's germline CDR1 is LNHDA and CDR2 SQIVND (reference sequence). The CDR3 is 17 amino acids. With V trimmed by 0 bases and J by 5 bases, 7 bases remained unmatched. The DNA of the CDR3 is TGTGCCAGTAGTATAGAGCTAGCGGGGGGCCTCGGAGATACGCAGTATTTT. It encodes CASSIELAGGLGDTQYF.

This clonotype was seen only a few times. This sequence joins TRBV7-6 and TRBJ2-2; 10 bases map to TRBD1. J gave up 5 bases and V 6 bases, and 12 bases lay outside the gene matches. The CDR3 consists of 17 residues. From germline, CDR1 is SGHVS and CDR2 FNYEAQ. The CDR3 bases are TGTGCCAGCAGTTATGACCGGGACAGGGGTGGAACCGGGGAGCTGTTTTTT. Translating gives CASSYDRDRGGTGELFF.

This clonotype was recorded a few times. The V and J genes are TRBV7-2 and TRBJ2-1; 9 bases agree with TRBD1. The germline CDR1 and CDR2 sequences are SGHTA and FQGNSA. This CDR3 region has 15 residues. Trimming cost V 4 bases and J 6 bases; bases outside gene matches: 7. The chain's CDR3 is CASSSTGTGPNEQFF. CDR3 DNA: TGTGCCAGCAGCTCCACCGGGACAGGGCCCAATGAGCAGTTCTTC. Based on the CDR3 plus reference TRBV7-2 and TRBJ2-1, the full variable domain is GAGVSQSPSNKVTEKGKDVELRCDPISGHTALYWYRQSLGQGLEFLIYFQGNSAPDKSGLPSDRFSAERTGGSVSTLTIQRTQQEDSAVYLCASSSTGTGPNEQFFGPGTRLTVL.

This clonotype was seen only a few times. CDR3 in amino acids: CASSLVAGNEADTQYF. The CDR3 nucleotides read TGTGCCAGCAGTTTAGTAGCGGGTAACGAGGCAGATACGCAGTATTTT. The chain is built from TRBV27 and TRBJ2-3, with 7 positions matching TRBD2. The trim removed 2 bases at V and 4 bases at J, leaving 9 bases unmatched. Germline V gene lookup returns CDR1 MNHEY and CDR2 SMNVEV (reference sequence). This CDR3 spans 16 amino acids.

V usage is TRBV4-1 and J usage is TRBJ1-5, with D perhaps TRBD1 (5 bases). The germline V gene has CDR1 MGHRA and CDR2 YSYEKL. V gave up 6 bases and J gave up 3 bases, with 15 bases separating them. The CDR3 is made up of 15 amino acids. The chain's CDR3 is CASSQTTGPNQPQHF. In nucleotides, the CDR3 is TGCGCCAGCAGTCAGACAACAGGCCCCAATCAGCCCCAGCATTTT.

The CDR3 protein is CASSGGLLIGETQYF. The CDR3 DNA reads as TGTGCCAGCAGCGGGGGACTTTTAATCGGAGAGACCCAGTACTTC. The rearrangement uses TRBV7-2 and TRBJ2-5, with a tentative D call TRBD2 (6 bases). Germline V gene sequence: CDR1 SGHTA, CDR2 FQGNSA. This CDR3 spans 15 amino acids. V shed 5 bases and J shed 4 bases, with 17 bases lying between them. The variable domain in full, completed from reference TRBV7-2 and TRBJ2-5, reads GAGVSQSPSNKVTEKGKDVELRCDPISGHTALYWYRQSLGQGLEFLIYFQGNSAPDKSGLPSDRFSAERTGGSVSTLTIQRTQQEDSAVYLCASSGGLLIGETQYFGPGTRLLVL.

With regard to this clonotype: One end of the junction fails to match germline, which may point to a read error. The V call is TRBV7-8, the J call TRBJ1-1; 9 positions match TRBD1. The CDR3 sequence is 15 residues long. Germline V lookup: CDR1 SGHVS, CDR2 FQNEAQ. The CDR3 sequence is CAGSLWVTGGTEAFF. In DNA, the CDR3 is TGTGCCGGCAGCTTATGGGTGACAGGGGGCACTGAAGCTTTCTTT.

The table lists this clonotype with a few counts. This rearrangement joins TRBV3-1 to TRBJ1-1; weak D call: TRBD1 (5 bases). Germline assignment: CDR1 LGHDT and CDR2 YNNKEL (reference sequence). The CDR3 is 15 amino acids. The germline V and J ends were trimmed by 1 base and 0 bases, with 9 bases remaining between them. The CDR3 sequence: CASSQVGLLNTEAFF. For the CDR3, the DNA is TGTGCCAGCAGCCAAGTGGGGCTTTTGAACACTGAAGCTTTCTTT.

This chain links TRBV5-1 with TRBJ1-1, with a possible D match to TRBD1 (5 bases). The CDR3 length is 14 residues. Trimming took off 2 bases at V and 6 bases at J, with 14 bases between the two ends. The V gene's germline CDR1 is SGHRS and CDR2 YFSETQ. The CDR3 bases are TGCGCCAGCAGCTTATCGGCCTCAGGGCCTGAAGCTTTCTTT. Encoded protein: CASSLSASGPEAFF.

This clonotype has at least ten counts. The chain combines TRBV7-2 with TRBJ2-3; 11 bases are shared with TRBD2. The germline V gene has CDR1 SGHTA and CDR2 FQGNSA. V shed 5 bases, J shed 4 bases, and the junction held 5 bases outside the gene matches. This CDR3 region has 15 residues. The CDR3 reads CASSRTSGSADTQYF. The CDR3 DNA follows: TGTGCCAGCAGCCGAACTAGCGGGAGTGCAGATACGCAGTATTTT.

In the case of this clonotype: The CDR3 carries no conserved terminal phenylalanine or tryptophan, so it likely arises from a read error. The CDR3 region is CASSQDVGHRGYEQYL. The DNA of the CDR3 is TGTGCCAGCAGCCAAGATGTCGGGCACAGGGGTTACGAGCAGTACTTG. The chain employs TRBV3-1 and TRBJ2-7; 7 positions agree with TRBD1. V shed 0 bases and J 4 bases; nucleotides not matched to a gene: 9. This CDR3 is 16 amino acids long. Germline lookup yields CDR1 LGHDT and CDR2 YNNKEL (reference sequence).

About this clonotype itself: A read error may be the cause here, since a much bigger clone is one base away. This rearrangement joins TRBV14 to TRBJ2-3; 7 bases match TRBD2. This CDR3 has 15 amino acids. In germline, CDR1 is SGHDN, CDR2 FVKESK. The CDR3 is CASRSAGENTDTRYF. The CDR3, as DNA: TGTGCCAGTAGATCGGCGGGAGAAAACACAGATACGCGGTATTTT.

This clonotype came up many times. The CDR3 region is CATSVTGGMETQYF. The CDR3 region has the DNA TGTGCCACCAGCGTCACAGGGGGCATGGAGACCCAGTACTTC. V gene TRBV24-1 combines with J gene TRBJ2-5; 9 bases are a match to TRBD1. The CDR3 has 14 amino acids. CDR1 is KGHDR and CDR2 is SFDVKD in the germline V gene. The junction had 7 bases not matched to a gene; V was cut back by 7 bases and J by 5 bases.

A word on this clonotype: A single base separates this from a much larger clone, so it may be a read error. The CDR3 does not close with the conserved phenylalanine or tryptophan, likely indicating a read error. This chain connects TRBV20-1 to TRBJ2-3; 7 bases are shared with TRBD2. With V trimmed by 0 bases and J by 10 bases, 16 bases remained unmatched. Germline V gene data show CDR1 as DFQATT and CDR2 as SNEGSKA (reference sequence). The CDR3 length is 16 residues. CDR3 nucleotide sequence: TGCAGTGCTAGAGATCGAATTAGCGGGCCCATGCCCCCGCAGTATCTT. This translates into CSARDRISGPMPPQYL.

In its sample, this clonotype was seen a few times. The chain couples TRBV5-4 to TRBJ2-3, with D perhaps assigned TRBD1 or TRBD2 (5 bases each). The germline CDR1 and CDR2 sequences are SGHNT and YYREEE (reference sequence). Trimming shortened V by 1 base and J by 4 bases, and 16 bases separated the two germline ends. The CDR3 is 16 residues long. Here the CDR3 reads CASSLSSGPIADTQYF. The CDR3 nucleotides are TGTGCCAGCAGCTTGTCTTCGGGACCTATAGCAGATACGCAGTATTTT.

Only a few counts were recorded for this clonotype. J is TRBJ2-5 and V is TRBV14; D perhaps matches TRBD2 (6 bases). CDR1 and CDR2 (germline): SGHDN, FVKESK. Trimming left V 0 bases short and J 5 bases short, with 16 bases between. The CDR3 has 16 amino acids. The CDR3 sequence is CASSQERGPGFETQYF. The CDR3 region has the DNA TGTGCCAGCAGCCAAGAGCGGGGCCCCGGGTTTGAGACCCAGTACTTC.

This clonotype has more than one count but fewer than ten. A clone one base away is much larger, so this may be a read error. The CDR3 loop is CASSQDKGQPQHF. The CDR3 bases are TGCGCCAGCAGCCAAGATAAGGGGCAGCCCCAGCATTTT. The chain employs TRBV4-1 and TRBJ1-5; D perhaps matches TRBD1 (5 bases). Germline CDR1 reads MGHRA; CDR2 reads YSYEKL. The CDR3 covers 13 residues. Trimming pared 0 bases from V and 7 bases from J, leaving 7 bases between.

The J gene is TRBJ2-3, the V gene TRBV2; 7 bases line up with TRBD1. CDR1 SNHLY and CDR2 FYNNEI come from the germline V gene. Germline trimming cut 6 bases from V and 1 base from J; bases unmatched to any gene: 7. This CDR3 contains 15 residues. CDR3 DNA: TGTGCCAGCAGAAGACAGGGTTCGGGCACAGATACGCAGTATTTT. Translating gives CASRRQGSGTDTQYF.

Note on this clonotype: This may stem from a read error, because a much larger clone lies one nucleotide away. The gene calls are TRBV7-2 and TRBJ1-5; no reliable D call. Germline CDR1 SGHTA, CDR2 FQGNSA. V lost 5 bases, J lost 6 bases, and 17 bases lay in between. CDR3 size: 15 residues. The CDR3: CASSTGGPGSQPQHF. CDR3 nucleotides: TGTGCCAGCAGCACCGGTGGGCCGGGCAGTCAGCCCCAGCATTTT.